The 26 T cell receptor beta chains listed next were all sequenced from one sample in a study of T-cell memory formation after mild COVID-19. TCRdb independently ran MiXCR on the 5' RACE reads; one entry per CDR3 protein. The sample includes about 210,000 distinct CDR3 sequences, about 27% of them seen just once. Sequencing was done on a sample of PBMCs or a T cell subset sorted from them (not recorded which). The receptors were sampled from an adult woman who had mild COVID-19 (a few samples of this study predate the infection). Cell type and time point are not known.

This clonotype showed up many times. This rearrangement joins TRBV20-1 to TRBJ2-1; D could derive from TRBD1 or TRBD2 (6 bases each). The V and J ends lost 0 bases and 7 bases respectively, with 28 bases between them. This CDR3 has 19 amino acids. Germline V CDR1 and CDR2: DFQATT, SNEGSKA (reference sequence). DNA of the CDR3: TGCAGTGCTAGAGATCGGCCCGGGGGCCCTAAGTGGGAGACAAATGAGCAGTTCTTC. Residues: CSARDRPGGPKWETNEQFF.

This chain links TRBV14 with TRBJ2-3; D not certain. The germline V and J ends were trimmed by 1 base and 2 bases, with 13 bases remaining between them. The CDR3 sequence is 16 residues long. The germline CDR1 and CDR2 sequences are SGHDN and FVKESK. DNA for the CDR3: TGTGCCAGCAGCCAAGGCTCGGGTTCCAACACAGATACGCAGTATTTT. Its translation: CASSQGSGSNTDTQYF.

The chain joins TRBV23-1 to TRBJ2-5; the D is unclear. TRBV23-1 is annotated as an ORF whose role is uncertain. V lost 5 bases, J lost 0 bases, and 13 bases lay in between. The CDR3 length is 15 residues. The CDR3 is CASSEAPAYQETQYF. The CDR3 region has the DNA TGCGCCAGCAGTGAGGCACCCGCCTACCAAGAGACCCAGTACTTC.

CDR3 region: CASSSATDPNTEAFF. CDR3 bases: TGTGCCAGCAGCTCAGCGACAGACCCGAACACTGAAGCTTTCTTT. This chain connects TRBV7-9 to TRBJ1-1, with D tentatively TRBD1 (5 bases). The CDR3 has 15 residues. The germline CDR1 and CDR2 sequences are SEHNR and FQNEAQ (reference sequence). The ends were cut back, 4 bases at V and 1 base at J, with 13 bases in the middle.

The sample holds a few counts of this clonotype. The J gene is TRBJ2-3, the V gene TRBV5-1; D call uncertain. Trimming took 0 bases from V and 3 from J, leaving 14 bases between them. Germline lookup yields CDR1 SGHRS and CDR2 YFSETQ. The CDR3 runs 16 residues. The DNA of the CDR3 is TGCGCCAGCAGCTTGGCCGGAGAGTTACCAACAGATACGCAGTATTTT. This encodes CASSLAGELPTDTQYF.

The chain uses TRBV7-9 and TRBJ2-7, with no clear D. Germline values: CDR1 SEHNR, CDR2 FQNEAQ (reference sequence). This CDR3 spans 11 amino acids. Trimming removed 5 bases from V and 3 bases from J, with 5 bases in between. CDR3 residues: CASSVNYEQYF. The CDR3 region has the DNA TGTGCCAGCAGCGTAAACTACGAGCAGTACTTC.

This chain connects TRBV5-1 to TRBJ2-1; TRBD1 matches at 11 bases. The CDR3 is 14 residues long. Germline CDR1 and CDR2: SGHRS and YFSETQ. Trimming at V came to 5 bases and at J to 6 bases, leaving 4 bases not matched to a gene. CDR3 in amino acids: CASSIGTGGNEQFF. CDR3 DNA sequence: TGCGCCAGCAGTATCGGGACAGGGGGCAATGAGCAGTTCTTC.

This clonotype was picked up a small number of times. This chain uses TRBV29-1 with TRBJ2-3; D is ambiguous. V was clipped by 5 bases and J by 1 base, with 13 bases between them. The CDR3 is 14 residues long. Germline loops: CDR1 SQVTM, CDR2 ANQGSEA. CDR3 sequence: CSVTDSRRTDTQYF. The DNA of the CDR3 is TGCAGCGTTACAGATTCCCGGCGCACAGATACGCAGTATTTT.

The CDR3 loop reads CASSEGLWQNTDTQYF. CDR3 DNA: TGTGCCAGCAGTGAAGGCCTGTGGCAGAACACAGATACGCAGTATTTT. The rearrangement joins TRBV2 to TRBJ2-3; D is undetermined. This CDR3 is 16 amino acids long. V lost 1 base and J lost 2, with 13 bases in between. Germline V lookup: CDR1 SNHLY, CDR2 FYNNEI.

A few counts support this clonotype. The gene calls are TRBV7-9 and TRBJ1-1, with D perhaps TRBD1 (6 bases). Trimming took 5 bases from V and 4 from J, leaving 14 bases between them. CDR1 is SEHNR, CDR2 FQNEAQ, per germline (reference sequence). The CDR3 contains 14 residues. The CDR3 DNA reads as TGTGCCAGCAGCATCGCAGGGGCGAGCACTGAAGCTTTCTTT. This codes for CASSIAGASTEAFF.

The V gene is TRBV4-3, the J gene TRBJ2-7; TRBD2 is a possible D gene (5 bases). The CDR3 covers 15 residues. V was clipped by 4 bases and J by 8 bases, with 21 bases between them. In germline, CDR1 is LGHNA, CDR2 YSLEER. CDR3 loop: CASSLVGLSRGKQYF. The CDR3 nucleotides are TGCGCCAGCAGCCTCGTCGGACTCTCCCGGGGAAAGCAGTACTTC.

The rearrangement links TRBV30 to TRBJ2-7; 8 bases agree with TRBD2. Germline V lookup: CDR1 GTSNPN, CDR2 SVGIG (reference sequence). Trimming removed 4 bases from V and 4 bases from J; junction bases left unmatched: 9. The CDR3 loop spans 14 amino acids. Written as DNA, the CDR3 is TGTGCCTGGAATAACGGGGGGGCGTTATACGAGCAGTACTTC. Translated: CAWNNGGALYEQYF. Full variable domain (remainder filled in from reference TRBV30 and TRBJ2-7): SQTIHQWPATLVQPVGSPLSLECTVEGTSNPNLYWYRQAAGRGLQLLFYSVGIGQISSEVPQNLSASRPQDRQFILSSKKLLLSDSGFYLCAWNNGGALYEQYFGPGTRLTVT.

This clonotype showed up just a few times. The rearrangement links TRBV7-9 to TRBJ2-1; 13 bases fit TRBD2. CDR1 is SEHNR, CDR2 FQNEAQ, per germline (reference sequence). V lost 7 bases, J lost 1 base, and 28 bases stayed unmatched. This CDR3 contains 24 residues. Written as DNA, the CDR3 is TGTGCCAGCAACCCCGGCGCTCGTCGAAAGGGACTAGCGGGATATCTCGGGTCCTACAATGAGCAGTTCTTC. Encoded protein: CASNPGARRKGLAGYLGSYNEQFF. Looking up the rest from reference TRBV7-9 and TRBJ2-1 gives the full variable domain: DTGVSQNPRHKITKRGQNVTFRCDPISEHNRLYWYRQTLGQGPEFLTYFQNEAQLEKSRLLSDRFSAERPKGSFSTLEIQRTEQGDSAMYLCASNPGARRKGLAGYLGSYNEQFFGPGTRLTVL.

At least ten counts were recorded for this clonotype. The chain combines TRBV11-1 with TRBJ2-1; 13 positions match TRBD2. CDR3 length equals 18 residues. CDR1 and CDR2 from the germline V gene are SGHAT and FQDESV (reference sequence). With V trimmed by 6 bases and J by 9 bases, 17 bases remained unmatched. The CDR3 sequence is CASSSYRLAGGLRSEQFF. CDR3 nucleotides: TGTGCCAGCAGTTCTTACCGACTAGCGGGGGGCCTTAGAAGTGAGCAGTTCTTC.

This clonotype appeared many times. This chain joins TRBV5-8 and TRBJ2-7; 9 bases are a match to TRBD1. J lost 4 bases, V lost 4 bases, and 6 bases had no gene match. The CDR3 has 14 amino acids. The germline gives CDR1 SGHTS, CDR2 YDEGEE. Here the CDR3 reads CASSLGQGLYEQYF. Written as DNA, the CDR3 is TGTGCCAGCAGCCTGGGACAGGGTTTGTACGAGCAGTACTTC.

This chain joins TRBV5-1 and TRBJ1-1; TRBD1 aligns across 12 bases. The V segment lost 4 bases and the J segment 9 bases; nucleotides outside the gene matches: 10. The CDR3 consists of 15 residues. Germline V gene sequence: CDR1 SGHRS, CDR2 YFSETQ. This CDR3 reads CASSDSTGQGAQAFF. DNA of the CDR3: TGCGCCAGCAGCGATTCTACGGGACAGGGGGCACAAGCTTTCTTT.

This clonotype was observed a few times. The CDR3 DNA reads TGTGCCAGCAGCACATTCCCTAGCGGGCCCCCATACAATGAGCAGTTCTTC. This gives the protein CASSTFPSGPPYNEQFF. J is TRBJ2-1 and V is TRBV7-3; 8 bases match TRBD2. This CDR3 has 17 amino acids. Germline assignment: CDR1 SGHTA and CDR2 FQGTGA. With 5 bases clipped from V and 4 bases from J, the junction kept 13 bases outside the gene matches.

This chain links TRBV24-1 with TRBJ2-3; maybe TRBD1 (6 bases). Trimming took 4 bases from V and 1 from J, leaving 17 bases between them. The CDR3 totals 17 residues. Looked up from germline, CDR1 is KGHDR and CDR2 is SFDVKD. CDR3 region: CATSDSNRAPGTDTQYF. The CDR3 region has the DNA TGTGCCACCAGTGACTCTAACAGGGCCCCTGGCACAGATACGCAGTATTTT.

The gene calls are TRBV30 and TRBJ1-3, with no clear D. The CDR3 extends over 13 amino acids. Germline V gene sequence: CDR1 GTSNPN, CDR2 SVGIG (reference sequence). V lost 1 base and J 8 bases, leaving 12 bases between the germline ends. CDR3 region: CAWSDGSRDTIYF. As DNA, the CDR3 is TGTGCCTGGAGTGACGGATCTAGGGACACCATATATTTT. The full variable domain, rest sourced from reference TRBV30 and TRBJ1-3, is SQTIHQWPATLVQPVGSPLSLECTVEGTSNPNLYWYRQAAGRGLQLLFYSVGIGQISSEVPQNLSASRPQDRQFILSSKKLLLSDSGFYLCAWSDGSRDTIYFGEGSWLTVV.

There are a few counts of this clonotype. The chain couples TRBV12-3 or TRBV12-4 to TRBJ2-7; tentatively, D is TRBD2 (5 bases). Trimming left V 6 bases short and J 8 bases short, with 14 bases between. The CDR3 spans 12 residues. The CDR3 is CASSSSRQQQYF. CDR3 coding DNA: TGTGCCAGCAGCTCTAGCCGGCAGCAGCAGTACTTC.

V usage is TRBV20-1 and J usage is TRBJ2-5; tentative D call: TRBD2 (6 bases). The CDR3 covers 15 residues. Looked up from germline, CDR1 is DFQATT and CDR2 is SNEGSKA (reference sequence). Trimming left V 5 bases short and J 1 base short, with 17 bases between. The CDR3 loop reads CSAFTERVAQETQYF. CDR3 nucleotide sequence: TGCAGTGCTTTTACCGAGCGGGTCGCCCAAGAGACCCAGTACTTC.

This clonotype was detected a few times. The chain joins TRBV12-3 or TRBV12-4 to TRBJ2-5; 8 nucleotides line up with TRBD2. This CDR3 comprises 16 residues. V lost 3 bases to trimming and J lost 1 base; unmatched junction nucleotides: 7. CDR3 in amino acids: CASSFGLAGFQETQYF. DNA of the CDR3: TGTGCCAGCAGTTTCGGGCTAGCGGGTTTCCAAGAGACCCAGTACTTC.

This clonotype showed up just a few times. The chain joins TRBV27 to TRBJ1-2; 12 bases map to TRBD1. CDR3 length: 17 amino acids. Per germline, CDR1 MNHEY and CDR2 SMNVEV (reference sequence). The V gene end was trimmed by 5 bases and the J gene end by 4 bases; junction bases not matched to a gene: 11. DNA of the CDR3: TGTGCCAGCAGTACCCGCCGGGACAGGGGGCGCAGCTATGGCTACACCTTC. Its translation is CASSTRRDRGRSYGYTF.

The chain joins TRBV5-4 to TRBJ2-5; 12 bases are shared with TRBD2. V gave up 4 bases and J gave up 3 bases; unmatched junction bases: 1. This CDR3 contains 14 residues. CDR1 is SGHNT, CDR2 YYREEE, per germline (reference sequence). The CDR3 spells CASSRLAGEETQYF. As DNA, the CDR3 is TGTGCCAGCAGCCGACTAGCGGGGGAAGAGACCCAGTACTTC.

V is TRBV27 and J is TRBJ2-2; D perhaps matches TRBD1 (6 bases). CDR1 and CDR2 (germline): MNHEY, SMNVEV (reference sequence). The CDR3 loop spans 14 amino acids. Trimming left V 5 bases short and J 5 bases short, with 12 bases between. This chain's CDR3 is CASSRQGSTGELFF. The CDR3 DNA is TGTGCCAGCAGTCGCCAGGGGAGTACCGGGGAGCTGTTTTTT.

The chain couples TRBV5-6 to TRBJ2-5, with D possibly being TRBD1 (6 bases). V was clipped by 5 bases and J by 5 bases, with 16 bases between them. The CDR3 length is 14 residues. In germline, CDR1 is SGHDT, CDR2 YYEEEE. CDR3 nucleotide sequence: TGTGCCAGCAGGGCAGGGGCGGGTCGGGAGACCCAGTACTTC. Protein: CASRAGAGRETQYF.